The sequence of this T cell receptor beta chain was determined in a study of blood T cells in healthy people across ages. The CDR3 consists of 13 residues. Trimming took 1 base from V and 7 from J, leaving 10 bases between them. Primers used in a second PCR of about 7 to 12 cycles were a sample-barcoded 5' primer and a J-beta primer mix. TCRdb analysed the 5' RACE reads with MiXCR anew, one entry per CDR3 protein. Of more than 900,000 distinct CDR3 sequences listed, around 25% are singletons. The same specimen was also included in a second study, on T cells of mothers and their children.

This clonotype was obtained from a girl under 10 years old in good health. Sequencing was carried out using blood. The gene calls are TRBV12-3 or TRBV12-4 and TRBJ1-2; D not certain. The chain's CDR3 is CASSLGESGGYTF. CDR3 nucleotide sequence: TGTGCCAGCAGTTTAGGGGAGTCCGGTGGCTACACCTTC.